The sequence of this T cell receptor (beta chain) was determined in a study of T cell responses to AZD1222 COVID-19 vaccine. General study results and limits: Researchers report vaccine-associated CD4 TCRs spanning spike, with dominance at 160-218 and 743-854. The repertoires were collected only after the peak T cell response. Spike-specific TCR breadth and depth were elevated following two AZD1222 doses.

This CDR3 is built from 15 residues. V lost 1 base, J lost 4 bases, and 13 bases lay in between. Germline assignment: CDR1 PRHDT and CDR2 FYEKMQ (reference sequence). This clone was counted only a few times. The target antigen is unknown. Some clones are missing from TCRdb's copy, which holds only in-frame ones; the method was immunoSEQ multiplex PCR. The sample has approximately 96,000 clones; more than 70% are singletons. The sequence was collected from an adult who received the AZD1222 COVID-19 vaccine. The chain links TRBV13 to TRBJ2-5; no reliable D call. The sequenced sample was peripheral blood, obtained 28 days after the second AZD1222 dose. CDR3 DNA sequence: TGTGCCAGCAGCTTAGAGGCAGAGTATTTAGAGACCCAGTACTTC. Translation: CASSLEAEYLETQYF.